The 9 T cell receptor beta chains below come from one sample, sequenced in a study of cytomegalovirus exposure and HLA in healthy donors. Sequenced by immunoSEQ multiplex PCR; TCRdb stores in-frame clones only, minus some. This sample has approximately 82,000 clones, with 85% to 95% found just once. Sequenced material: PBMCs. Every receptor here comes from a woman aged 18-35 years in good health and CMV-seronegative.

This chain uses TRBV7-2 with TRBJ1-4; 7 bases align to TRBD1. Germline V gives CDR1 SGHTA, CDR2 FQGNSA. The length of the CDR3 is 14 residues. J gave up 3 bases and V 4 bases, and 2 bases lay outside the gene matches. CDR3 in DNA: TGTGCCAGCAGCTCCCAGGGGGCTAATGAAAAACTGTTTTTT. Amino acid sequence: CASSSQGANEKLFF.

The chain uses TRBV5-6 and TRBJ2-1, with D perhaps TRBD2 (5 bases). V lost 0 bases, J lost 1 base, and 8 bases lay in between. CDR1 SGHDT and CDR2 YYEEEE come from the germline V gene. The CDR3 runs 15 residues. CDR3 DNA sequence: TGTGCCAGCAGCTTGGTGGCGGGTTCCTACAATGAGCAGTTCTTC. It encodes CASSLVAGSYNEQFF.

V and J are TRBV10-3 and TRBJ1-1; TRBD1 is a possible D gene (5 bases). The V gene lost 4 bases and the J gene lost 0 bases, with 18 bases spanning the gap. The CDR3 runs to 17 residues. Germline CDR1 ENHRY, CDR2 SYGVKD. For the CDR3, the DNA is TGTGCCATCAGTGCCTCTCTAGGGACTGAGATGAACACTGAAGCTTTCTTT. This encodes CAISASLGTEMNTEAFF.

V and J are TRBV19 and TRBJ1-2; a weak D match, TRBD1 (5 bases). Germline V lookup: CDR1 LNHDA, CDR2 SQIVND (reference sequence). The CDR3 totals 15 residues. V lost 4 bases and J lost 1, with 13 bases in between. The chain's CDR3 is CASSNTGGVNYGYTF. CDR3 bases: TGTGCCAGTAGTAATACGGGGGGTGTTAACTATGGCTACACCTTC.

V is TRBV28 and J is TRBJ1-2; TRBD1 agrees at 7 bases. Trimming took 3 bases from V and 3 from J; bases not matched to a gene: 7. Per germline, CDR1 MDHEN and CDR2 SYDVKM. The CDR3 runs to 15 residues. The CDR3 is CASSLPDRVDYGYTF. In DNA form, the CDR3 reads TGTGCCAGCAGTTTGCCCGACAGGGTTGACTATGGCTACACCTTC.

The chain employs TRBV4-1 and TRBJ2-1; the match to TRBD2 covers 10 bases. V trimming: 1 base; J trimming: 0 bases; junction bases outside the gene matches: 12. Germline V gene sequence: CDR1 MGHRA, CDR2 YSYEKL. The CDR3 contains 20 residues. CDR3 coding DNA: TGCGCCAGCAGCCAAGTACAGGGGCTAGCGGGGGACTACTCCTACAATGAGCAGTTCTTC. Amino acid sequence: CASSQVQGLAGDYSYNEQFF.

The V call is TRBV9, the J call TRBJ1-2; no reliable D call. CDR3 length: 15 amino acids. Germline V gene sequence: CDR1 SGDLS, CDR2 YYNGEE. Trimming took off 4 bases at V and 0 bases at J, with 13 bases between the two ends. CDR3 protein: CASSLGGGTNYGYTF. CDR3 coding DNA: TGTGCCAGCAGCCTCGGAGGAGGGACTAACTATGGCTACACCTTC. The variable domain in full, completed from reference TRBV9 and TRBJ1-2, reads DSGVTQTPKHLITATGQRVTLRCSPRSGDLSVYWYQQSLDQGLQFLIQYYNGEERAKGNILERFSAQQFPDLHSELNLSSLELGDSALYFCASSLGGGTNYGYTFGSGTRLTVV.

The chain employs TRBV5-1 and TRBJ2-7, with TRBD1 matching over 8 bases. J was trimmed by 6 bases and V by 7 bases; bases with no gene match: 9. Germline lookup yields CDR1 SGHRS and CDR2 YFSETQ. There are 13 residues in the CDR3. The chain's CDR3 is CASGHYRGSEQYF. The CDR3 region has the DNA TGCGCCAGCGGACATTACAGGGGGAGCGAGCAGTACTTC.

The CDR3 reads CASSALRGYEQYF. DNA of the CDR3: TGTGCCAGCAGTGCTTTGCGGGGCTACGAGCAGTACTTC. The chain is built from TRBV2 and TRBJ2-7; maybe TRBD2 (6 bases). The CDR3 length is 13 residues. Germline CDR1 and CDR2: SNHLY and FYNNEI. V lost 4 bases and J lost 3, with 10 bases in between.